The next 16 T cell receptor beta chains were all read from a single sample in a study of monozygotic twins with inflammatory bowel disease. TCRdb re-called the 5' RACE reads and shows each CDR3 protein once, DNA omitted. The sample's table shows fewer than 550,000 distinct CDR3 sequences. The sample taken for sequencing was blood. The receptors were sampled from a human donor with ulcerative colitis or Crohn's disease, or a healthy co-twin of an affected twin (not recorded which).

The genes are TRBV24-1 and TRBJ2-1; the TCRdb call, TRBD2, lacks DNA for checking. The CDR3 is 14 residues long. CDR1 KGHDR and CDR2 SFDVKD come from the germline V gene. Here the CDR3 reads CATATEYSGREQFF.

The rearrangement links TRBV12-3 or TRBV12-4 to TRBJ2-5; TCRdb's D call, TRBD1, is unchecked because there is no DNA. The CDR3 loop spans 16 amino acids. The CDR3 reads CASRVNRGLGKETQYF.

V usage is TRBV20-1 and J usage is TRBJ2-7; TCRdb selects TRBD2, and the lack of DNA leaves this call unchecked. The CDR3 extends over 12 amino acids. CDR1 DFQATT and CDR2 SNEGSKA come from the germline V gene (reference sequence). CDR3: CSVSSGSYEQYF.

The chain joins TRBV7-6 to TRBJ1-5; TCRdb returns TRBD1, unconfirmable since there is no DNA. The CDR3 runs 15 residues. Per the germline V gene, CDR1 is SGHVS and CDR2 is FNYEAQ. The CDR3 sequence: CASSLGSGGAEPQHF.

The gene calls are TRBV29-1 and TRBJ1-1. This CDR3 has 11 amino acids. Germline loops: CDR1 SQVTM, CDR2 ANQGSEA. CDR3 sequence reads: CSVALWTEAFF.

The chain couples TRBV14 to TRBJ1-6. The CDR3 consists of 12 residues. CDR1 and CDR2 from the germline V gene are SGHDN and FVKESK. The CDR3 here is CASSQVNSPLHF.

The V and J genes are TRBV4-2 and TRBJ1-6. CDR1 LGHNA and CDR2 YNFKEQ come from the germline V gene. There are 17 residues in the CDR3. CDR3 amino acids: CASSQGGSSSYNSPLHF.

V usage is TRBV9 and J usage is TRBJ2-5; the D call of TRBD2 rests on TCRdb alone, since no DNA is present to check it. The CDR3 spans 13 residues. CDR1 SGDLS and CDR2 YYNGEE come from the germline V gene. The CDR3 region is CASSDGLVETQYF.

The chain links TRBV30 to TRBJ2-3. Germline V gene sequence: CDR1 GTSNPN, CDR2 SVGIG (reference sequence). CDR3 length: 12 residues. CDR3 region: CAWSRHTDTQYF.

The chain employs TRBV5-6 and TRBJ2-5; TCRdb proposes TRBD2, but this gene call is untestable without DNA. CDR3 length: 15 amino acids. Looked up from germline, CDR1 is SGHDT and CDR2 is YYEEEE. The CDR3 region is CASSFGTSAQETQYF. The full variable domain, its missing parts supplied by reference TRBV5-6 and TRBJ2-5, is DAGVTQSPTHLIKTRGQQVTLRCSPKSGHDTVSWYQQALGQGPQFIFQYYEEEERQRGNFPDRFSGHQFPNYSSELNVNALLLGDSALYLCASSFGTSAQETQYFGPGTRLLVL.

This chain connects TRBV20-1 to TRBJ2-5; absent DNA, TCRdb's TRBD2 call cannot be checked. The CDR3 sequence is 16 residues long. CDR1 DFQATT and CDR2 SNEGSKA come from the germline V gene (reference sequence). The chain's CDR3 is CSARDQGLTWKETQYF.

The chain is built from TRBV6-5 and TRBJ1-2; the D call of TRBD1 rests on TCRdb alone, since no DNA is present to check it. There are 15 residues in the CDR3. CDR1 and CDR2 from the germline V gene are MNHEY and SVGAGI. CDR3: CASSYSWDSVYGCTF.

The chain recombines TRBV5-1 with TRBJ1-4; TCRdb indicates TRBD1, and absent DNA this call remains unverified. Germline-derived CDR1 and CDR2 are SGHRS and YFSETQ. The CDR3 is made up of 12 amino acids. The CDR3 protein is CASSGQGRKLFF.

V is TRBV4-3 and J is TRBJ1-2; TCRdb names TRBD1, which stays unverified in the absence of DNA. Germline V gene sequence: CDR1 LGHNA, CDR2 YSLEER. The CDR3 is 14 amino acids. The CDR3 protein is CASSQPGTTGGYTF.

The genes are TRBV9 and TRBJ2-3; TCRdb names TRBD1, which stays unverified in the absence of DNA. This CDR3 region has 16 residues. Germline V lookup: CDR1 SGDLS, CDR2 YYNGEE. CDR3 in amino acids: CASSVVWDRSTDTQYF.

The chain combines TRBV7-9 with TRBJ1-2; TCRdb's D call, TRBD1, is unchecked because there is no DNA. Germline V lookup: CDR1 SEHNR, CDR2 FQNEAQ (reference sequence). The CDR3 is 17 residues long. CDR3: CASSPLTPGPLGSGYTF.